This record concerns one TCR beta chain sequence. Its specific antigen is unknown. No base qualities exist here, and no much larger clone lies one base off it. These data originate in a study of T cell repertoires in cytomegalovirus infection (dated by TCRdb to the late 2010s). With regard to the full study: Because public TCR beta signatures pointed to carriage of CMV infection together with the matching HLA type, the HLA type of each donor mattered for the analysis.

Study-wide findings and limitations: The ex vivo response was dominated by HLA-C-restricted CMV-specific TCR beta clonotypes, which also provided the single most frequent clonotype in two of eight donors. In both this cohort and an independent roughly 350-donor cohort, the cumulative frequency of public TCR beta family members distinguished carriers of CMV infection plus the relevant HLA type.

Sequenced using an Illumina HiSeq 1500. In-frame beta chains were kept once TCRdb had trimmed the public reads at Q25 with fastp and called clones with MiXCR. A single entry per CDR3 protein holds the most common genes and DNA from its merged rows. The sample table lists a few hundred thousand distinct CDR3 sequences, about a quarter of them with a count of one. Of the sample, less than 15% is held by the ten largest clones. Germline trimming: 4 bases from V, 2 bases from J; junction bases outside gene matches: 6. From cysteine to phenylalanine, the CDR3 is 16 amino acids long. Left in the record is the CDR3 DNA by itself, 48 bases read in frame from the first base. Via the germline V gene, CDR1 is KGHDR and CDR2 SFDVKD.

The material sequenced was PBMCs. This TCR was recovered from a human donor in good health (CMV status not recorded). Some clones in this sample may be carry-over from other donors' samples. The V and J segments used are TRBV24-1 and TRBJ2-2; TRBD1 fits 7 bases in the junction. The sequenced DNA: TGTGCCACCAGTGACCCGGGACAGACCAACACCGGGGAGCTGTTTTTT. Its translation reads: CATSDPGQTNTGELFF.